Sequencing of this T cell receptor beta chain was carried out in a study of blood T cells in healthy people across ages. This clonotype has more than one count but fewer than ten. Its antigen is not identified. Study-wide results and limits: Observed TCR beta diversity showed a strong correlation with the percentage of naive T cells as measured by flow cytometry.

A J-beta primer mix and a sample-barcoded 5' primer were used in a second PCR of roughly 6 to 12 cycles. TCRdb itself ran the 5' RACE reads through MiXCR, one entry per CDR3 protein. The sample records some 730,000 distinct CDR3 sequences, 22% being singletons. V was cut by 6 bases and J by 4 bases, with 27 bases left in between. The CDR3 loop spans 18 amino acids. Germline assignment: CDR1 SNHLY and CDR2 FYNNEI. The V and J genes are TRBV2 and TRBJ1-2; the D is unclear. The TCR sequence derives from a man between 65 and 85 years old in good health. Sequencing was performed on blood. The CDR3 spells CASRKDGGTFITTYGYTF. As DNA, the CDR3 is TGTGCCAGCAGGAAAGACGGAGGAACCTTTATTACTACCTATGGCTACACCTTC.